This T cell receptor (beta chain) was sequenced in a study of shared clonotypes between healthy human individuals. On the study more broadly: The cohort had two women and a few men, ages 18 to 49. Broader study findings: Deeper or shallower sequencing was expected to change how clonotypes are shared among donors.

As for this clone: Antigen unknown.

Produced via immunoSEQ multiplex PCR; TCRdb's table is partial and in-frame only. The sample has about 2.4 million clones, 85% to 95% seen once. The CDR3 sequence is 12 residues long. Germline CDR1 is ENHRY and CDR2 is SYGVKD. V dropped 5 bases and J dropped 7 bases, with 9 bases sitting between them. This receptor was taken from a man aged 18 to 29 in good health. The sample consisted of naive CD4+ T cells sorted from blood. The subset here: CD45RA+ positively selected. The chain combines TRBV10-3 with TRBJ2-1; D may be TRBD1 (6 bases). DNA of the CDR3: TGTGCCATCAGTTTAGGGGGTAATGAGCAGTTCTTC. Translated: CAISLGGNEQFF.